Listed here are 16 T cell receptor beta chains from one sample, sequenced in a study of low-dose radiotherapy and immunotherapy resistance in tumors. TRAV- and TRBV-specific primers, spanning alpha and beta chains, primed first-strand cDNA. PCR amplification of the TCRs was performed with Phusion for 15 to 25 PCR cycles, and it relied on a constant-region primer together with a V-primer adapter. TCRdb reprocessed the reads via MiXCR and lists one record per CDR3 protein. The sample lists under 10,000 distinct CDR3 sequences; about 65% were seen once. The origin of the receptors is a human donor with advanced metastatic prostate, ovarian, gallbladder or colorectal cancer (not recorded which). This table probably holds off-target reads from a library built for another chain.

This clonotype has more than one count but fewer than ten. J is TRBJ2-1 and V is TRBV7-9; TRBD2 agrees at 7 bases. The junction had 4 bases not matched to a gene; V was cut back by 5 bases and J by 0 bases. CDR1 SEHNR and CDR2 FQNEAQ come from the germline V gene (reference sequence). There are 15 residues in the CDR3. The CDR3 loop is CASSPGLVSYNEQFF. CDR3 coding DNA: TGTGCCAGCAGCCCAGGACTAGTCTCCTACAATGAGCAGTTCTTC.

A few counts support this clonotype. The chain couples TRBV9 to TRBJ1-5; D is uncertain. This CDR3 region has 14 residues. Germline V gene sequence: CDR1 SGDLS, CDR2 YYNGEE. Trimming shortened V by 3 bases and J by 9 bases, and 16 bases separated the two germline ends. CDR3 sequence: CASSADGRGSPQHF. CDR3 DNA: TGTGCCAGCAGCGCTGACGGCCGGGGATCGCCCCAGCATTTT.

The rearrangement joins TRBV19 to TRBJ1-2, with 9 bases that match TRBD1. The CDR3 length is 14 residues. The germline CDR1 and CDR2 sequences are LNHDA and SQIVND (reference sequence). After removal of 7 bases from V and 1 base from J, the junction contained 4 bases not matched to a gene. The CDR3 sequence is CASKRGQGNYGYTF. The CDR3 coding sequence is TGTGCCAGTAAAAGGGGACAGGGTAACTATGGCTACACCTTC.

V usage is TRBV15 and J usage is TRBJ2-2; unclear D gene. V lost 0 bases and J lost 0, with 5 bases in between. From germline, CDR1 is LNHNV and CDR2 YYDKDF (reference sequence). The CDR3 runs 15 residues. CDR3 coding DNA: TGTGCCACCAGCAGAGACCTAACGAACACCGGGGAGCTGTTTTTT. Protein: CATSRDLTNTGELFF.

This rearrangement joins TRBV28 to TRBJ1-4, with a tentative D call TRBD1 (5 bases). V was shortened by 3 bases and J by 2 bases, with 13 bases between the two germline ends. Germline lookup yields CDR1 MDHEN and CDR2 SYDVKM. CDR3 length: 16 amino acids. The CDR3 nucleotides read TGTGCCAGCAGTTTGGTGGGGGTGGGTACTAATGAAAAACTGTTTTTT. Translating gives CASSLVGVGTNEKLFF.

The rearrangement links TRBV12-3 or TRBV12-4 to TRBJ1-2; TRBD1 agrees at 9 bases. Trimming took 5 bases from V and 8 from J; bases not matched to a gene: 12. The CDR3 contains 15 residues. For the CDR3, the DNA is TGTGCCAGCAGTCGCCGGGACAGGGAAAGTCGCGGCTACACCTTC. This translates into CASSRRDRESRGYTF.

CDR3: CASSLGRNEQFF. CDR3 bases: TGTGCCAGCAGCCTAGGTCGCAATGAGCAGTTCTTC. The chain carries TRBV28 and TRBJ2-1; no clear D. Per germline, CDR1 MDHEN and CDR2 SYDVKM. The V end lost 6 bases, the J end lost 6 bases, and 9 bases lay between the germline ends. The length of the CDR3 is 12 residues.

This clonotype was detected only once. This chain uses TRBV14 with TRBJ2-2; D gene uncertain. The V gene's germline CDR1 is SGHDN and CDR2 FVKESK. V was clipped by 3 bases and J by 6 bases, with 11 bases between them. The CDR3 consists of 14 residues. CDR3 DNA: TGTGCCAGCAGCCAGTGGACGGTAGCCGGGGAGCTGTTTTTT. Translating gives CASSQWTVAGELFF. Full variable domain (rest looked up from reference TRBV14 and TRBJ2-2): EAGVTQFPSHSVIEKGQTVTLRCDPISGHDNLYWYRRVMGKEIKFLLHFVKESKQDESGMPNNRFLAERTGGTYSTLKVQPAELEDSGVYFCASSQWTVAGELFFGEGSRLTVL.

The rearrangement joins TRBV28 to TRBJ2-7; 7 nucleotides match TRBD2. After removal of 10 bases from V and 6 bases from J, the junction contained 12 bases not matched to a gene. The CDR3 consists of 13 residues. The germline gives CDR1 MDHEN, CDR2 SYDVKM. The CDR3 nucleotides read TGTGCCATTACGGGGGAGGGCCGGATCGAGCAGTACTTC. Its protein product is CAITGEGRIEQYF.

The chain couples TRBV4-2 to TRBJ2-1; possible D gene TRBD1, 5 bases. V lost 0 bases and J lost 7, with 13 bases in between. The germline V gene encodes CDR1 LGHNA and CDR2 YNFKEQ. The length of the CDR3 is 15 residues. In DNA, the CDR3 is TGTGCCAGCAGCCAAGACTGGACAAGTATGAATGAGCAGTTCTTC. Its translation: CASSQDWTSMNEQFF.

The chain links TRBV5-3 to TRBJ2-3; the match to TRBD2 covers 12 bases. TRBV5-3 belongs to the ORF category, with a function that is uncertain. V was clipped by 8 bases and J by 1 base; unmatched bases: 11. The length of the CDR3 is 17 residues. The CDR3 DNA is TGTGCCAGCAGCGCGGGACTAGCGGGTCCTGGCACAGATACGCAGTATTTT. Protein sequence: CASSAGLAGPGTDTQYF.

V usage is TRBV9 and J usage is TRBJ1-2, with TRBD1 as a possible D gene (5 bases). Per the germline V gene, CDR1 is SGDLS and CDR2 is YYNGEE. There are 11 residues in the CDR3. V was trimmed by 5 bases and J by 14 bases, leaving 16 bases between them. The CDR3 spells CASSYRMGGTF. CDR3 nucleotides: TGTGCCAGCAGTTACAGAATGGGGGGAACCTTC.

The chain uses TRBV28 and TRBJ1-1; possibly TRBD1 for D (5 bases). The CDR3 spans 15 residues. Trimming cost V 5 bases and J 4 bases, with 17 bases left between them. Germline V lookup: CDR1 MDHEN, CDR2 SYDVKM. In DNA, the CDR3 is TGTGCCAGCAGTGGGCAAGGGGTAAGGGGCACTGAAGCTTTCTTT. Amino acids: CASSGQGVRGTEAFF. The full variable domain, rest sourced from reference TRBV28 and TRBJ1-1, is DVKVTQSSRYLVKRTGEKVFLECVQDMDHENMFWYRQDPGLGLRLIYFSYDVKMKEKGDIPEGYSVSREKKERFSLILESASTNQTSMYLCASSGQGVRGTEAFFGQGTRLTVV.

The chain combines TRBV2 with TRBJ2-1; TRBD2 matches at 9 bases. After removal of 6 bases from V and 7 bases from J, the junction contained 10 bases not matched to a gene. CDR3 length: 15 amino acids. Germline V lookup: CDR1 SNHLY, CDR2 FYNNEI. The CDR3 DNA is TGTGCCAGCAGGACGACTAGCGGAGGGGGAAATGAGCAGTTCTTC. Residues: CASRTTSGGGNEQFF.

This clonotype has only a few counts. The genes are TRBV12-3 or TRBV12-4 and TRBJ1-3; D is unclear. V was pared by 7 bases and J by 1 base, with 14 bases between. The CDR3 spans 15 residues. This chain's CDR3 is CASKAQGLSGNTIYF. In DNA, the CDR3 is TGTGCCAGCAAAGCCCAAGGGCTTTCTGGAAACACCATATATTTT.

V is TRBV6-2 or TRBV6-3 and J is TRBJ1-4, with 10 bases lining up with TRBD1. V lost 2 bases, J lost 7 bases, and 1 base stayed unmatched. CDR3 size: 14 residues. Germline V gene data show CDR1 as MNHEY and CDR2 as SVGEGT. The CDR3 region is CASSYGQGGEKLFF. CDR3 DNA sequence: TGTGCCAGCAGTTACGGACAGGGGGGTGAAAAACTGTTTTTT.